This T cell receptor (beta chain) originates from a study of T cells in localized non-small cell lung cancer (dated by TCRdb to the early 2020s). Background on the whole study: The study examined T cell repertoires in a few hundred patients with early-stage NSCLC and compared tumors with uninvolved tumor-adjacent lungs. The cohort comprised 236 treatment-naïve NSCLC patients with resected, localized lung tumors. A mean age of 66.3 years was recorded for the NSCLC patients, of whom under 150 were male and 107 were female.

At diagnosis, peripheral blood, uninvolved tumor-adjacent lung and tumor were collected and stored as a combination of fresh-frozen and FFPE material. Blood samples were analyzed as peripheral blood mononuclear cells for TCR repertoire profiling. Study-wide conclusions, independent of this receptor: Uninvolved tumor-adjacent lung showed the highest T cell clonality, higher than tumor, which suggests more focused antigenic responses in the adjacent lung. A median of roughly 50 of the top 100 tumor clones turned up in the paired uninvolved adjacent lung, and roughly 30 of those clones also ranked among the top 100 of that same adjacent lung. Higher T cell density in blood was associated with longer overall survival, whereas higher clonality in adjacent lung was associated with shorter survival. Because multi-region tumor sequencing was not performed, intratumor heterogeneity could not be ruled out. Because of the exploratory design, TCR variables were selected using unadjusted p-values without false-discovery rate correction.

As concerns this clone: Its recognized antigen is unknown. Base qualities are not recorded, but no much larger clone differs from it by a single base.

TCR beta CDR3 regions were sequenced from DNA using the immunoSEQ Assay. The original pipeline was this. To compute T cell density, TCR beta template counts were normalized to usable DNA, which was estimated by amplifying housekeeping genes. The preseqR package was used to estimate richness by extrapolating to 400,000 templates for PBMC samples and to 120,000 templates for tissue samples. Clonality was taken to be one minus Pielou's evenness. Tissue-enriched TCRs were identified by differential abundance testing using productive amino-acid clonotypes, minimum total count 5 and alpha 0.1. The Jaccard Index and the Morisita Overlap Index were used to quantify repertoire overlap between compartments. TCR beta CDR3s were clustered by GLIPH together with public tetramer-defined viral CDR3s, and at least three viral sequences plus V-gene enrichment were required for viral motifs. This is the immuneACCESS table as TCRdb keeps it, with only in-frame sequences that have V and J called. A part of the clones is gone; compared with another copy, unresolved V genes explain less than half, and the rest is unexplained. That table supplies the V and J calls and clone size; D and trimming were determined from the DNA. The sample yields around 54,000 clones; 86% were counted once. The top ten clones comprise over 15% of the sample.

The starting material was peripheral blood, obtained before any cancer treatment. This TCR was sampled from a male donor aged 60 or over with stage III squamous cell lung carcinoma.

The CDR3 reads CASSQTRDSYEQYF. In nucleotides, the sequence is TGTGCCAGCAGTCAGACACGGGACTCCTACGAGCAGTACTTC. The rearranged segments are TRBV27 and TRBJ2-7; the D gene is perhaps TRBD2, from 5 matching bases. The CDR3 measures 14 amino acids from cysteine to phenylalanine. Only CDR3 DNA remains: 42 bases, in frame from the first base. The germline V gene (reference sequence) specifies MNHEY as CDR1 and SMNVEV as CDR2. The V end loses 5 bases and the J end loses 0 bases, and a stretch of 11 bases separates them.